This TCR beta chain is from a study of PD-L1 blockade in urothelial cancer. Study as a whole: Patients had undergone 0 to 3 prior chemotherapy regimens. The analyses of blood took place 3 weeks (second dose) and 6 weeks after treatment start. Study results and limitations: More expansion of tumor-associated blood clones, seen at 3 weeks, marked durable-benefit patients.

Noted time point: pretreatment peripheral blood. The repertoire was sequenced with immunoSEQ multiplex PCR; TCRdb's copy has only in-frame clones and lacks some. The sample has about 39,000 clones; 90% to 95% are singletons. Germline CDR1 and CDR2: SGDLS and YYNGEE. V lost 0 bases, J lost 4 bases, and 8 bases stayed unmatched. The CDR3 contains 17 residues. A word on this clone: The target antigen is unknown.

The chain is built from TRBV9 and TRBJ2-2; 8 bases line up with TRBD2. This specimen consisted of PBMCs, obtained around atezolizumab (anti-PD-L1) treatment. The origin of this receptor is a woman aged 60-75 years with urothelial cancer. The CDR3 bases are TGTGCCAGCAGCGTAGAGTTAGCGGGGCCCCCCACCGGGGAGCTGTTTTTT. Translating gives CASSVELAGPPTGELFF.